The present T cell receptor beta chain was sequenced within a study of T-cell reconstitution after alpha-beta-depleted transplantation in children. Preparation of the TCRbeta library was carried out with unique molecular identifiers. TCRdb used MiXCR to reprocess the PCR reads, holding one entry per CDR3 protein. The table has some 390,000 distinct CDR3 sequences, about a fifth seen once. The CDR3 is 16 amino acids. The germline V gene has CDR1 SGDLS and CDR2 YYNGEE. V lost 3 bases to trimming and J lost 6 bases; unmatched junction nucleotides: 5. This clonotype was detected ten times or more. The sequence was collected from a human donor who donated a stem cell graft to a child with acute myeloid leukemia. The chain couples TRBV9 to TRBJ2-1; 14 nucleotides match TRBD2. The starting material was PBMCs from the stem cell graft donor, obtained from the stem cell graft. CDR3 sequence reads: CASSGPGTSGGNEQFF. The CDR3 coding sequence is TGTGCCAGCAGCGGACCCGGGACTAGCGGGGGCAATGAGCAGTTCTTC.